The clone carrying this T cell receptor (beta chain) was seen ten or more times. Its cognate antigen is unknown. This CDR3 is built from 15 residues. Germline lookup yields CDR1 LGHDT and CDR2 YNNKEL (reference sequence). V was pared by 0 bases and J by 4 bases, with 12 bases between. This entry belongs to a study of identical twins. Study-wide points: Out-of-frame alpha sequences shared between twins exhibited an excess of low generation probability. Reduced insertions were recorded for abundant cord blood beta clonotypes, with no such pattern in memory repertoires.

MiXCR, applied by TCRdb to the 5' RACE reads, yields one record per CDR3 protein. The sample has hundreds of thousands of distinct CDR3 sequences, around 21% seen once. Only healthy Caucasians were included as donors. Another study also made use of these data, one on T cells expressing NK-cell markers. That work states: From sorted CD3+CD56+NKG2C+, CD3+CD56+NKG2C- and CD3+CD56-NKG2C+ T cells came the TCR beta repertoires.

What was sequenced was PBMCs. The chain links TRBV3-1 to TRBJ1-2; D is uncertain. This sequence originates from a woman aged 18-29 years in good health. The CDR3 region has the DNA TGTGCCAGCAGCCAAGATCTCTCCAGGCTCTATGGCTACACCTTC. Amino acid sequence: CASSQDLSRLYGYTF. Drawing the rest from reference TRBV3-1 and TRBJ1-2, the complete variable domain is DTAVSQTPKYLVTQMGNDKSIKCEQNLGHDTMYWYKQDSKKFLKIMFSYNNKELIINETVPNRFSPKSPDKAHLNLHINSLELGDSAVYFCASSQDLSRLYGYTFGSGTRLTVV.